What follows are 8 T cell receptor beta chains derived from one specimen sequenced in a study of naive and memory T cell subsets. Whole-study findings and limits: A few larger clonotypes appeared in naive repertoires, especially CD8, possibly memory cells re-expressing CD45RA.

No antigen has been assigned to these receptors. The beta constant-region primer was an equimolar mix of two oligonucleotides covering TRBC1 and TRBC2. The ligated cDNA underwent four PCR rounds using SP2 and nested alpha and beta constant-region primers. MiXCR was run by TCRdb on the UMI-ligation and nested PCR reads, yielding one entry per CDR3 protein. The sample shows 98,000 or so distinct CDR3 sequences, about 11% of them seen only once. Sequencing was done on a sample of naive CD4+ T cells from blood. The receptors originated from a human donor in good health.

This clonotype showed up many times. The genes are TRBV20-1 and TRBJ2-7; D is ambiguous. V was shortened by 1 base and J by 4 bases, with 11 bases between the two germline ends. The CDR3 has 13 residues. Germline CDR1 DFQATT, CDR2 SNEGSKA (reference sequence). CDR3 region: CSARVPVGYEQYF. The CDR3 DNA reads as TGCAGTGCTAGAGTCCCAGTAGGGTACGAGCAGTACTTC.

This sequence joins TRBV14 and TRBJ2-1; TRBD1 agrees at 8 bases. Trimming took 4 bases from V and 4 from J; bases not matched to a gene: 9. This CDR3 region has 16 residues. Germline V gene lookup returns CDR1 SGHDN and CDR2 FVKESK. CDR3 loop: CASSPPGTGTYNEQFF. The CDR3 bases are TGTGCCAGCAGCCCTCCCGGGACAGGTACATACAATGAGCAGTTCTTC.

The rearrangement uses TRBV10-3 and TRBJ2-7, with D possibly matching TRBD2 (5 bases). V was cut by 7 bases and J by 2 bases, with 15 bases left in between. This CDR3 is 14 amino acids long. From germline, CDR1 is ENHRY and CDR2 SYGVKD. This CDR3 is CAITGGQQPYEQYF. For the CDR3, the DNA is TGTGCCATCACCGGAGGTCAGCAACCCTACGAGCAGTACTTC.

The table lists this clonotype with a few counts. The chain is built from TRBV6-2 or TRBV6-3 and TRBJ2-3; D not certain. The CDR3 extends over 12 amino acids. Trimming shortened V by 4 bases and J by 5 bases, and 7 bases separated the two germline ends. Germline V CDR1 and CDR2: MNHEY, SVGEGT. The DNA of the CDR3 is TGTGCCAGCAGTTGGGTCGGAGATACGCAGTATTTT. This encodes CASSWVGDTQYF.

This clonotype was observed a few times. The chain links TRBV27 to TRBJ2-5; the D gene is possibly TRBD2 (6 bases). The CDR3 length is 18 residues. Germline V gives CDR1 MNHEY, CDR2 SMNVEV (reference sequence). V was cut by 0 bases and J by 4 bases, with 21 bases left in between. Here the CDR3 DNA reads TGTGCCAGCAGTTTATCGATTGGCGGAGGGGTGGGGATAGAGACCCAGTACTTC. It encodes CASSLSIGGGVGIETQYF.

This clonotype was detected only a few times. The chain has TRBV27 and TRBJ1-3; D is undetermined. Germline V gene sequence: CDR1 MNHEY, CDR2 SMNVEV (reference sequence). V was pared by 5 bases and J by 0 bases, with 14 bases between. This CDR3 is built from 16 residues. This chain's CDR3 is CASSPLGLSSGNTIYF. The CDR3 nucleotides are TGTGCCAGCAGTCCACTTGGACTGAGCTCTGGAAACACCATATATTTT.

This clonotype was counted only a few times. The CDR3 DNA reads as TGTGCCAGCAGGTCTAGGGACAGCTACGAGCAGTACTTC. It is translated as CASRSRDSYEQYF. The chain uses TRBV27 and TRBJ2-7; 7 positions agree with TRBD1. Germline V gene data show CDR1 as MNHEY and CDR2 as SMNVEV (reference sequence). With V trimmed by 6 bases and J by 3 bases, 5 bases remained unmatched. The CDR3 length is 13 residues.

This chain connects TRBV12-3 or TRBV12-4 to TRBJ2-3; TRBD2 aligns across 7 bases. J lost 2 bases, V lost 9 bases, and 8 bases had no gene match. The CDR3 runs 14 residues. CDR3 in DNA: TGTGCCAGGAGGTCTAGCGGAACCACAGATACGCAGTATTTT. Its translation is CARRSSGTTDTQYF.